Sequencing of this TCR beta chain was carried out in a study of early T cells in non-severe SARS-CoV-2 infection. General study points: Matches to VDJdb favored anti-spike CD8 responses and missed private and CD4 specificities.

As to this clonotype: What it recognizes is unknown.

Each cDNA molecule carried a unique molecular identifier. TCRdb reprocessed the 5' RACE reads via MiXCR and lists one record per CDR3 protein. The sample includes about 71,000 distinct CDR3 sequences, more than 14% of them seen just once. The TCR sequence derives from an adult who was a healthcare worker with PCR-confirmed SARS-CoV-2 infection or an uninfected control (not recorded which). The sample here was whole blood, taken at baseline.

The CDR3 loop is CASSYGPLPAEQFF. The CDR3 region has the DNA TGTGCCAGCAGTTATGGGCCGCTTCCAGCGGAGCAGTTCTTC. The chain recombines TRBV6-6 with TRBJ2-1, with no clear D. CDR1 and CDR2 (germline): MNHNY, SVGAGI (reference sequence). V lost 3 bases and J lost 10, with 16 bases in between. CDR3 size: 14 residues.